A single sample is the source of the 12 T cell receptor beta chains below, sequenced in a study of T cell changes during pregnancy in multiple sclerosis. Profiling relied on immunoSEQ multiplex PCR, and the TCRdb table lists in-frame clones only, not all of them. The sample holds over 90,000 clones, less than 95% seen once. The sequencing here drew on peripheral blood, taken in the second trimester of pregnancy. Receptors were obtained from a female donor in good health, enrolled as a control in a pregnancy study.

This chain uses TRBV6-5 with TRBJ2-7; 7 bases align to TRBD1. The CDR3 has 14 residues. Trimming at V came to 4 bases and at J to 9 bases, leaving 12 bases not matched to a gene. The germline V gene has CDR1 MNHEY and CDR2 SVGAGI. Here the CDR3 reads CASSSQGRSIGQYF. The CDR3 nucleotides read TGTGCCAGCAGTTCACAGGGGCGGTCTATAGGGCAGTACTTC.

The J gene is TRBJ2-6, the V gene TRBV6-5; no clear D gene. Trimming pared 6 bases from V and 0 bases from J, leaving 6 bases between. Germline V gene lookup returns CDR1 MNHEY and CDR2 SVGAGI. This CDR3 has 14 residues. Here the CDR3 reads CASRQNSGANVLTF. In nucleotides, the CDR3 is TGTGCCAGCAGACAAAACTCTGGGGCCAACGTCCTGACTTTC.

CDR3 protein: CASSSYGGGGGELFF. CDR3 nucleotides: TGTGCCAGCAGCTCCTACGGGGGTGGTGGCGGGGAGCTGTTTTTT. The chain links TRBV6-5 to TRBJ2-2; TRBD2 might be the D (6 bases). CDR3 length: 15 amino acids. CDR1 is MNHEY, CDR2 SVGAGI, per germline. The V end lost 6 bases, the J end lost 7 bases, and 18 bases lay between the germline ends.

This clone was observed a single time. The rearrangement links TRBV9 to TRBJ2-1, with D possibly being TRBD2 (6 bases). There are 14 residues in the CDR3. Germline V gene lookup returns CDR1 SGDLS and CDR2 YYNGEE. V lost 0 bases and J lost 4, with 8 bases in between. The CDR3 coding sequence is TGTGCCAGCAGCGTAGCGGGGGTATACAATGAGCAGTTCTTC. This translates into CASSVAGVYNEQFF.

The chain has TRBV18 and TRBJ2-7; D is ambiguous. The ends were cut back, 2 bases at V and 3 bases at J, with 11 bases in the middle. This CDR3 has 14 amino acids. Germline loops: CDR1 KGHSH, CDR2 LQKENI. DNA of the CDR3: TGTGCCAGCTCACCAATGGGCAGCCACTACGAGCAGTACTTC. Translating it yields CASSPMGSHYEQYF.

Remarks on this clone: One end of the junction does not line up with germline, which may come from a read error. This chain's CDR3 is CASSSRPLSHEQYF. CDR3 in DNA: TGTGCCAGCAGTTCGAGGCCCCTCTCCCACGAGCAGTACTTC. The V call is TRBV6-5, the J call TRBJ2-7; D call uncertain. The germline CDR1 and CDR2 sequences are MNHEY and SVGAGI. There are 14 residues in the CDR3.

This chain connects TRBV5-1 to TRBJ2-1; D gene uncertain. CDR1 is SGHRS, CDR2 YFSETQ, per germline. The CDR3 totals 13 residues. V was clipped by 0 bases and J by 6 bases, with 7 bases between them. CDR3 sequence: CASSLGGSNEQFF. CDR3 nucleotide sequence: TGCGCCAGCAGCTTGGGCGGTAGCAATGAGCAGTTCTTC.

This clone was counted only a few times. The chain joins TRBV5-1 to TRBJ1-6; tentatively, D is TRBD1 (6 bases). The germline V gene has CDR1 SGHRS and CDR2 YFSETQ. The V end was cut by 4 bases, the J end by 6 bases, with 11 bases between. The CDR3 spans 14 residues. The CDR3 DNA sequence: TGCGCCAGCAGCACCCGGACAGCTAATTCACCCCTCCACTTT. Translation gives CASSTRTANSPLHF.

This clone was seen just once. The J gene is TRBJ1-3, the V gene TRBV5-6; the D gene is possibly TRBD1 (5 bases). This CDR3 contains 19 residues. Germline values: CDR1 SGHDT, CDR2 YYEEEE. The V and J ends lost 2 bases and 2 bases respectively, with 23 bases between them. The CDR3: CASSFAGHPILTPGNTIYF. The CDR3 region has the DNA TGTGCCAGCAGCTTTGCCGGACACCCAATCCTAACCCCTGGAAACACCATATATTTT.

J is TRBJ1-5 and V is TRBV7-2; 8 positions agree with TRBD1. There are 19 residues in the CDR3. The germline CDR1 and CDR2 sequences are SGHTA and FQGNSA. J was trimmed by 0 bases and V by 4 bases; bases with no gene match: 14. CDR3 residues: CASSSPQGANTYSNQPQHF. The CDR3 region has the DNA TGTGCCAGCAGCTCGCCTCAGGGGGCGAATACCTATAGCAATCAGCCCCAGCATTTT.

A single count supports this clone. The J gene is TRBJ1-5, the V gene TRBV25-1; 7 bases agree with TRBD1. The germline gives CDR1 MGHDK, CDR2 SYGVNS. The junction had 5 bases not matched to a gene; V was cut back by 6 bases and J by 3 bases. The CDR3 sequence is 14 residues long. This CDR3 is CASRSTGNNQPQHF. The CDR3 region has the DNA TGTGCCAGCAGATCGACAGGGAACAATCAGCCCCAGCATTTT.

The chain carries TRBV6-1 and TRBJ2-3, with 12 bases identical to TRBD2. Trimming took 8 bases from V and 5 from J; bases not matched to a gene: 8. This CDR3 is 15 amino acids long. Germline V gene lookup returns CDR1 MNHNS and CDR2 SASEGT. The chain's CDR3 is CASSELAGGGDTQYF. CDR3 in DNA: TGTGCCAGCTCAGAACTAGCGGGGGGCGGAGATACGCAGTATTTT.